This entry features one T cell receptor beta chain sequence. Method: immunoSEQ multiplex PCR; TCRdb's copy keeps in-frame clones and lacks some. The table has approximately 150,000 clones, less than 95% seen once; the top ten hold 5% to 6.5%. This record comes from a study of T cell responses to AZD1222 COVID-19 vaccine. The source of this sequence is an adult who received the AZD1222 COVID-19 vaccine. The sample here was peripheral blood, taken 28 days after the second AZD1222 dose.

The CDR3 DNA reads as TGCGCCAGCAGCTTGAAAGGGGACGGGACCCAGTACTTC. This translates into CASSLKGDGTQYF. This chain uses TRBV5-1 with TRBJ2-5, with D possibly called TRBD1 or TRBD2 (5 bases each). This CDR3 region has 13 residues. Germline V CDR1 and CDR2: SGHRS, YFSETQ. Trimming cost V 1 base and J 7 bases, with 11 bases left between them.